These T cell receptor beta chains were read from a single sample in a study of shared clonotypes between healthy human individuals. Sequencing was performed with immunoSEQ multiplex PCR; in TCRdb, only in-frame clones are kept and a portion is missing. The repertoire has hundreds of thousands of clones, around two thirds of them found once; the top ten carry approximately 1.7%. Sequencing was performed on memory CD4+ T cells sorted from blood. The source of these receptors is a woman in her twenties or thirties in good health. CDR3s include the opening cysteine and the closing phenylalanine or tryptophan. D genes are given only for firm matches. For some rows the clone size is stated as once, few or many, or as a class when expanded; others skip it.

v_call,clone_size,j_call,d_call,cdr3_length,cdr3_aa,cdr3_nt
TRBV7-2,-,TRBJ2-3,-,15,CASSRKTSSTDTQYF,TGTGCCAGCAGCCGGAAGACCTCTAGCACAGATACGCAGTATTTT
TRBV11-1,-,TRBJ2-3,TRBD2,14,CASSARRTSNTQYF,TGTGCCAGCAGCGCCCGACGGACTAGCAATACGCAGTATTTT
TRBV5-1,-,TRBJ2-1,TRBD2,16,CASSIGLASSYNEQFF,TGCGCCAGCAGCATCGGACTAGCCAGCTCCTACAATGAGCAGTTCTTC
TRBV2,-,TRBJ2-3,-,14,CASSEVRSTDTQYF,TGTGCCAGCAGTGAAGTCCGAAGCACAGATACGCAGTATTTT
TRBV27,few,TRBJ2-3,TRBD1,14,CASTRTGEADTQYF,TGTGCCAGCACGAGGACAGGGGAGGCAGATACGCAGTATTTT
TRBV19,-,TRBJ2-3,-,14,CASSIRPHRDTQYF,TGTGCCAGTAGTATACGGCCCCATCGGGATACGCAGTATTTT
TRBV7-6,few,TRBJ2-3,TRBD1,17,CASSSLGTGPITDTQYF,TGTGCCAGCAGCTCACTCGGGACAGGGCCTATAACAGATACGCAGTATTTT
TRBV28,once,TRBJ1-5,TRBD1,14,CASSFVRGNQPQHF,TGTGCCAGCAGCTTTGTCAGGGGGAACCAGCCCCAGCATTTT
TRBV6-1,-,TRBJ2-7,-,15,CASSETERLNYEQYF,TGTGCCAGCAGTGAAACGGAGCGGCTCAACTACGAGCAGTACTTC
TRBV7-7,few,TRBJ2-7,TRBD2,14,CASSLTSGSYEQYF,TGTGCCAGCAGCTTAACTAGCGGGAGCTACGAGCAGTACTTC
TRBV12-2,-,TRBJ2-7,-,16,CASRLLGAGETYEQYF,TGTGCAAGTCGCTTGTTGGGGGCAGGGGAGACCTACGAGCAGTACTTC
TRBV4-1,-,TRBJ2-5,TRBD2,17,CASSQDMLSGGQETQYF,TGCGCCAGCAGCCAAGATATGCTGAGCGGGGGACAAGAGACCCAGTACTTC
TRBV27,once,TRBJ1-1,TRBD1,13,CASRATGGTEAFF,TGTGCCAGCAGAGCAACAGGGGGCACTGAAGCTTTCTTT
TRBV28,-,TRBJ1-5,TRBD1,15,CASSLSGTDHQPQHF,TGTGCCAGCAGTTTAAGCGGGACAGATCATCAGCCCCAGCATTTT
TRBV5-1,-,TRBJ1-1,-,15,CASSLFPREGTEAFF,TGCGCCAGCAGCTTGTTCCCCAGGGAGGGCACTGAAGCTTTCTTT
TRBV6-1,few,TRBJ2-3,-,14,CASTRTVRTDTQYF,TGTGCCAGCACCAGGACAGTTCGCACAGATACGCAGTATTTT
TRBV11-1,-,TRBJ1-4,-,13,CASSLRWNEKLFF,TGTGCCAGCAGCCTTCGATGGAATGAAAAACTGTTTTTT
TRBV18,-,TRBJ2-5,-,14,CASSPTGFQETQYF,TGTGCCAGCTCACCAACAGGGTTCCAAGAGACCCAGTACTTC
TRBV15,-,TRBJ2-7,-,11,CATTDGYEQYF,TGTGCCACCACGGACGGCTACGAGCAGTACTTC
TRBV7-8,-,TRBJ1-4,TRBD1,16,CASSVPQGGVNEKLFF,TGTGCCAGCAGCGTCCCACAGGGGGGGGTTAATGAAAAACTGTTTTTT
TRBV2,-,TRBJ2-6,TRBD2,17,CASSGLAGDSGANVLTF,TGTGCCAGCAGTGGTCTAGCGGGGGACTCTGGGGCCAACGTCCTGACTTTC
TRBV27,-,TRBJ1-2,-,15,CASSLSIQGSFGYTF,TGTGCCAGCAGTTTATCGATCCAGGGTAGTTTTGGCTACACCTTC
TRBV25-1,-,TRBJ2-7,TRBD1,14,CASQKGQGEHEQYF,TGTGCCAGCCAAAAAGGACAGGGGGAGCACGAGCAGTACTTC
TRBV5-1,-,TRBJ1-4,-,12,CARTRRNEKLFF,TGCGCCAGGACCAGACGTAATGAAAAACTGTTTTTT
TRBV30,-,TRBJ1-2,-,14,CAWSVDEQLEGYTF,TGTGCCTGGAGTGTAGATGAACAGCTAGAAGGCTACACCTTC
TRBV7-9,-,TRBJ1-1,-,13,CASSFDGSYEAFF,TGTGCCAGCAGCTTTGACGGGTCTTACGAAGCTTTCTTT
TRBV19,-,TRBJ1-4,TRBD1,14,CASSRGQGAEKLFF,TGTGCCAGTAGTCGCGGACAGGGGGCGGAAAAACTGTTTTTT
TRBV30,-,TRBJ2-7,-,13,CAWSVDSSYEQYF,TGTGCCTGGAGTGTAGACAGTTCCTACGAGCAGTACTTC
TRBV18,-,TRBJ1-4,TRBD1,15,CASSSRTGLNEKLFF,TGTGCCAGCTCATCACGGACAGGACTTAATGAAAAACTGTTTTTT
TRBV9,once,TRBJ2-3,-,16,CASSVGPGGYTDTQYF,TGTGCCAGCAGCGTAGGTCCAGGGGGGTACACAGATACGCAGTATTTT
TRBV29-1,-,TRBJ2-1,-,11,CSVEPYNEQFF,TGCAGCGTTGAACCCTACAATGAGCAGTTCTTC
TRBV5-4,-,TRBJ2-4,-,14,CASSLQLTKNIQYF,TGTGCCAGCAGCTTGCAGCTTACCAAAAACATTCAGTACTTC
TRBV18,-,TRBJ2-3,-,12,CASSPQGDTQYF,TGTGCCAGCTCACCCCAGGGTGATACGCAGTATTTT
TRBV7-6,-,TRBJ2-5,TRBD2,18,CASSLDLLAGRKRETQYF,TGTGCCAGCAGCTTAGACCTACTAGCGGGTCGGAAGAGAGAGACCCAGTACTTC
TRBV6-1,once,TRBJ1-5,-,15,CASSEVGRGNQPQHF,TGTGCCAGCAGTGAAGTCGGCAGGGGCAATCAGCCCCAGCATTTT
TRBV5-4,-,TRBJ2-3,TRBD2,15,CASSPGLASTDTQYF,TGTGCCAGCAGCCCCGGACTAGCGAGCACAGATACGCAGTATTTT
TRBV9,-,TRBJ2-1,-,15,CASSVDGHPYNEQFF,TGTGCCAGCAGCGTAGACGGCCACCCTTACAATGAGCAGTTCTTC
TRBV6-1,-,TRBJ2-7,TRBD2,14,CASSESSSGYEQYF,TGTGCCAGCAGTGAATCGTCTAGCGGATACGAGCAGTACTTC
TRBV4-1,-,TRBJ2-3,TRBD2,13,CASSPGLAGGSFF,TGCGCCAGCAGCCCCGGACTAGCGGGAGGTTCTTTTTTT
TRBV19,-,TRBJ1-2,-,14,CASSIAALLRGYTF,TGTGCCAGTAGTATAGCGGCCTTACTACGTGGCTACACCTTC
TRBV5-1,-,TRBJ2-1,-,16,CASSWSGAIQDGEQFF,TGCGCCAGCAGCTGGTCAGGGGCTATACAGGACGGTGAGCAGTTCTTC
TRBV5-1,-,TRBJ1-4,-,12,CASSLAGEKLFF,TGCGCCAGCAGCTTGGCCGGAGAAAAACTGTTTTTT
TRBV12-5,-,TRBJ1-2,-,14,CASGLDRDNYGYTF,TGTGCTAGTGGTTTGGACAGAGATAACTATGGCTACACCTTC
TRBV6-4,once,TRBJ1-1,-,13,CASSAKQGTEAFF,TGTGCCAGCAGTGCAAAGCAAGGCACTGAAGCTTTCTTT
TRBV7-2,-,TRBJ2-5,-,12,CASSFYQETQYF,TGTGCCAGCAGCTTCTACCAAGAGACCCAGTACTTC
TRBV2,-,TRBJ1-2,-,13,CASPRTLGYGYTF,TGTGCCAGCCCGAGGACCCTTGGCTATGGCTACACCTTC
TRBV2,-,TRBJ1-2,-,14,CASSEIGRRGGYTF,TGTGCCAGCAGTGAGATTGGCCGGAGGGGTGGCTACACCTTC
TRBV30,-,TRBJ1-5,-,13,CAWSPDSNQPQHF,TGTGCCTGGAGTCCGGACAGCAATCAGCCCCAGCATTTT
TRBV25-1,-,TRBJ2-7,TRBD1,14,CASTNGQGPYEQYF,TGTGCCAGCACAAATGGACAGGGGCCCTACGAGCAGTACTTC
TRBV28,-,TRBJ2-7,-,15,CASSSPGTYPYEQYF,TGTGCCAGCAGTTCGCCCGGGACATACCCCTACGAGCAGTACTTC
TRBV5-4,-,TRBJ2-7,-,15,CASSPEAGRANEQYF,TGTGCCAGCAGCCCCGAGGCGGGGAGAGCAAACGAGCAGTACTTC
TRBV28,-,TRBJ1-1,TRBD1,15,CASSSLTGRSAEAFF,TGTGCCAGCAGTTCTCTGACAGGGAGAAGCGCTGAAGCTTTCTTT
TRBV19,-,TRBJ1-1,TRBD1,13,CASRTDRGTEAFF,TGTGCCAGTAGGACCGACAGGGGCACTGAAGCTTTCTTT
TRBV10-3,-,TRBJ2-7,TRBD2,16,CAISGGLAGGDYEQYF,TGTGCCATCAGTGGGGGACTAGCGGGAGGGGACTACGAGCAGTACTTC
TRBV28,-,TRBJ1-1,-,16,CASSRIRLSGKVRAFF,TGTGCCAGCAGCCGTATAAGACTCTCCGGGAAGGTGCGAGCTTTCTTT
TRBV6-5,-,TRBJ1-1,-,15,CASSSPGTYNTEAFF,TGTGCCAGCAGTTCCCCCGGGACATACAACACTGAAGCTTTCTTT
TRBV2,-,TRBJ2-1,TRBD2,15,CASSEDAGGGNEQFF,TGTGCCAGCAGTGAAGATGCGGGAGGGGGAAATGAGCAGTTCTTC
TRBV28,-,TRBJ1-3,-,16,CASGQSGTLFGNTIYF,TGTGCCAGCGGGCAAAGCGGAACGCTCTTTGGAAACACCATATATTTT
TRBV9,-,TRBJ2-7,TRBD2,15,CASSVAGTSEYEQYF,TGTGCCAGCAGCGTAGCCGGGACTAGCGAGTACGAGCAGTACTTC